The T cell receptor beta chain described here comes from a study of CD8+CD57+ T cells in acquired aplastic anemia. This clonotype was picked up many times. Genomic DNA acted as the template from which TCR beta VDJ combination and CDR3 sequence profiling were carried out. TCRdb re-analysed the reads in MiXCR, keeping a single row per CDR3 protein. This sample carries more than 150,000 distinct CDR3 sequences, less than 65% of them seen once, and the ten largest clones take under 60%. This CDR3 comprises 14 residues. Germline assignment: CDR1 SEHNR and CDR2 FQNEAQ (reference sequence). Germline trimming cut 4 bases from V and 2 bases from J; bases unmatched to any gene: 4.

The chain joins TRBV7-9 to TRBJ2-7, with 8 bases fitting TRBD2. What was sequenced was sorted CD4+, CD8+, or CD8+CD57+ T cells (not recorded which) from PBMCs. This receptor was obtained from a human donor with severe aplastic anemia or a healthy control (not recorded which). The CDR3 is CASSSSGGAYEQYF. CDR3 sequence (DNA): TGTGCCAGCAGCTCAAGCGGGGGAGCCTACGAGCAGTACTTC.